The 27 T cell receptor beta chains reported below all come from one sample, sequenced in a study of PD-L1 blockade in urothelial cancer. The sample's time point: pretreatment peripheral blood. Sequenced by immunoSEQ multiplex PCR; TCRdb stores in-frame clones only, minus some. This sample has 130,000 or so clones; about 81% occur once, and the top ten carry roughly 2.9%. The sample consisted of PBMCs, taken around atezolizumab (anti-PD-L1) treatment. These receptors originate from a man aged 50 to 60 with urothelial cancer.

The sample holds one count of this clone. The CDR3 DNA follows: TGTGCCAGCAGCTCGTCAGGGGGCTTGGAAAAACTGTTTTTT. Protein sequence: CASSSSGGLEKLFF. The chain is built from TRBV5-5 and TRBJ1-4, with 8 bases matching TRBD1. The CDR3 length is 14 residues. Germline lookup yields CDR1 SGHKS and CDR2 YYEKEE (reference sequence). The trim removed 3 bases at V and 8 bases at J, leaving 6 bases unmatched.

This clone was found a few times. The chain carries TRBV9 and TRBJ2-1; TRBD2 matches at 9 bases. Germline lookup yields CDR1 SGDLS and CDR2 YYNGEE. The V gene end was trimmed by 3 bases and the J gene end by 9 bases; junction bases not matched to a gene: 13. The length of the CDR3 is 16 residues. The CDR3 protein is CASSASAGGLTGEQFF. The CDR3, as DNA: TGTGCCAGCAGCGCCTCGGCGGGAGGGCTGACAGGTGAGCAGTTCTTC.

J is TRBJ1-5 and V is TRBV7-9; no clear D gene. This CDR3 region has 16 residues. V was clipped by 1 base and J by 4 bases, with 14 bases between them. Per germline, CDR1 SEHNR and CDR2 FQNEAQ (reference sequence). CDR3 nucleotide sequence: TGTGCCAGCAGCTTAGAAGATCGTTCTCGGAATCAGCCCCAGCATTTT. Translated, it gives CASSLEDRSRNQPQHF.

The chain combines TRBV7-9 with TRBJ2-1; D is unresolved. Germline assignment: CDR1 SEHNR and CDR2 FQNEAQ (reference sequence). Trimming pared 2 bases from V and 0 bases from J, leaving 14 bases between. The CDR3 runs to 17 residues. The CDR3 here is CASSLRLRGGSYNEQFF. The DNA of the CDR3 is TGTGCCAGCAGCTTAAGGTTACGCGGCGGCTCCTACAATGAGCAGTTCTTC.

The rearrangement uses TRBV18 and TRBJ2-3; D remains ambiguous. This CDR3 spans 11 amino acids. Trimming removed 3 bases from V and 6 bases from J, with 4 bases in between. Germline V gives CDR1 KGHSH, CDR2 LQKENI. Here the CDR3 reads CASSPRDTQYF. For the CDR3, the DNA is TGTGCCAGCTCACCTCGGGATACGCAGTATTTT. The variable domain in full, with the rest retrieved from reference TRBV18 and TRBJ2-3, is NAGVMQNPRHLVRRRGQEARLRCSPMKGHSHVYWYRQLPEEGLKFMVYLQKENIIDESGMPKERFSAEFPKEGPSILRIQQVVRGDSAAYFCASSPRDTQYFGPGTRLTVL.

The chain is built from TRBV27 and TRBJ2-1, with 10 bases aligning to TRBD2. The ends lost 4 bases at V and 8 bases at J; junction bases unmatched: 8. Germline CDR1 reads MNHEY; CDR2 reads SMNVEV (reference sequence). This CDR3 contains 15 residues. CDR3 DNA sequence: TGTGCCAGCAGTTCCCCCGGGACTAGCGTCCATGAGCAGTTCTTC. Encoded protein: CASSSPGTSVHEQFF.

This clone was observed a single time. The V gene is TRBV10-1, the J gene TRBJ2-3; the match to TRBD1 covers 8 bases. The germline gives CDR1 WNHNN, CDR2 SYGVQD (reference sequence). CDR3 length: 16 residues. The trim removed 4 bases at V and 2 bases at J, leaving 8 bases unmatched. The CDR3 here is CASSARDRLFTDTQYF. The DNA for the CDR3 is TGCGCCAGCAGTGCCCGGGACAGGCTCTTCACAGATACGCAGTATTTT.

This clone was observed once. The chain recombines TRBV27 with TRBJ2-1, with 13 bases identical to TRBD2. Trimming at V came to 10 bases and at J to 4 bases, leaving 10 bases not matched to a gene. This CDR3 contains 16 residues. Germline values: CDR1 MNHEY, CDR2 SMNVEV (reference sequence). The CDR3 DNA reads TGTGCCACCCTTGGACTAGCGGGAGCGCAATACAATGAGCAGTTCTTC. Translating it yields CATLGLAGAQYNEQFF.

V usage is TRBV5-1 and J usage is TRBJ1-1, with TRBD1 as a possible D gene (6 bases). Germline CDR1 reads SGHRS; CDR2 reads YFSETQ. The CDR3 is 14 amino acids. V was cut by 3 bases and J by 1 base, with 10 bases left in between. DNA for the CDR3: TGCGCCAGCAGCTCTGGACAGTCGAACACTGAAGCTTTCTTT. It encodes CASSSGQSNTEAFF.

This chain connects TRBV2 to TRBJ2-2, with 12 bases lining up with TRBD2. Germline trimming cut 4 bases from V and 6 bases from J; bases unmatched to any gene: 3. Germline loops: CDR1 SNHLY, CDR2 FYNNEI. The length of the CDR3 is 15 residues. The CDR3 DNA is TGTGCCAGCAGTGGACTAGCGGGAGTAGCCGGGGAGCTGTTTTTT. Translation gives CASSGLAGVAGELFF.

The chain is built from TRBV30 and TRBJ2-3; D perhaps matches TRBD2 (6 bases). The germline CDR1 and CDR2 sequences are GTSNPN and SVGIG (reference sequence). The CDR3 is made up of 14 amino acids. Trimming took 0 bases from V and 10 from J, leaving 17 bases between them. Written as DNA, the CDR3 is TGTGCCTGGAGTGTCGGGACTGGCGGCTGGGCGCAGTATTTT. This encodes CAWSVGTGGWAQYF. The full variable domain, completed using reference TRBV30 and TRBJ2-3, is SQTIHQWPATLVQPVGSPLSLECTVEGTSNPNLYWYRQAAGRGLQLLFYSVGIGQISSEVPQNLSASRPQDRQFILSSKKLLLSDSGFYLCAWSVGTGGWAQYFGPGTRLTVL.

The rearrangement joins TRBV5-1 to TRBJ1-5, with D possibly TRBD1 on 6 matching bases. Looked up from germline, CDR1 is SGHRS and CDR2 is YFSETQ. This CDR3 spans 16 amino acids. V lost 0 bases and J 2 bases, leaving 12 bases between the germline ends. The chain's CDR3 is CASSLDGGRGNQPQHF. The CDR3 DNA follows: TGCGCCAGCAGCTTGGATGGGGGCCGGGGCAATCAGCCCCAGCATTTT.

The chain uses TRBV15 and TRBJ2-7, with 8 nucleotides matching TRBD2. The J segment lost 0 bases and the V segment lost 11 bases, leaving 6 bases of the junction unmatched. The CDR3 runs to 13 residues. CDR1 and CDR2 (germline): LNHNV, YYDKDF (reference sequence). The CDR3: CASRGTSSYEQYF. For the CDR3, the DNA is TGTGCCTCACGTGGGACTAGCTCCTACGAGCAGTACTTC.

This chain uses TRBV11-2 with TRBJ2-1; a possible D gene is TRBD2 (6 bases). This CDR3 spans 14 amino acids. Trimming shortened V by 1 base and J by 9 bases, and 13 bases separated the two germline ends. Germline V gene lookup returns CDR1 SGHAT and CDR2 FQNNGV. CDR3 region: CASSLVAGSLEQFF. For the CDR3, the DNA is TGTGCCAGCAGCTTAGTGGCGGGATCGCTTGAGCAGTTCTTC.

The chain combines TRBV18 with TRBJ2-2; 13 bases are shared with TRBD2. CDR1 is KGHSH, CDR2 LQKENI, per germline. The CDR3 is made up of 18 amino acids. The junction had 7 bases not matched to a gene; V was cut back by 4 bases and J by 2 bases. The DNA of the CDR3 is TGTGCCAGCTCACACGGACTAGCGGGAGTGTTAAACACCGGGGAGCTGTTTTTT. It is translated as CASSHGLAGVLNTGELFF.

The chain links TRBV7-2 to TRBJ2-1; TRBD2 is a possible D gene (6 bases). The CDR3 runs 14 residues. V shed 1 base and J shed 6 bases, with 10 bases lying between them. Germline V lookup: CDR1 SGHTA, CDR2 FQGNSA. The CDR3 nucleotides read TGTGCCAGCAGCTTAGTAGCCGGGGGCAATGAGCAGTTCTTC. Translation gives CASSLVAGGNEQFF.

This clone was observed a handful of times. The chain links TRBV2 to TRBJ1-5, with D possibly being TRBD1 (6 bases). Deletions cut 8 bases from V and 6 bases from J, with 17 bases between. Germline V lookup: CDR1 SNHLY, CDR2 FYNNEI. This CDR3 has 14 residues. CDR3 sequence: CASGPGGAGQPQHF. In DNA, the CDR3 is TGTGCCAGCGGACCGGGGGGCGCGGGTCAGCCCCAGCATTTT.

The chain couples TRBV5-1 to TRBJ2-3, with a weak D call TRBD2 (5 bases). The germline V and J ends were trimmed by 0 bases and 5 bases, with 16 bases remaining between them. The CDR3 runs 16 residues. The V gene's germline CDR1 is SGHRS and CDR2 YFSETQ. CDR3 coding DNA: TGCGCCAGCAGCTTGGCCGTACAGTATGCGGGAGATACGCAGTATTTT. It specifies CASSLAVQYAGDTQYF.

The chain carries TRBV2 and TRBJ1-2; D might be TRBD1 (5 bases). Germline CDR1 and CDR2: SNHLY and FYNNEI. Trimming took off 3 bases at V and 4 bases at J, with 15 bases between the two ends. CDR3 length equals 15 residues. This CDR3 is CASSEGEGWAYGYTF. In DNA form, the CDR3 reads TGTGCCAGCAGTGAGGGGGAGGGTTGGGCCTATGGCTACACCTTC.

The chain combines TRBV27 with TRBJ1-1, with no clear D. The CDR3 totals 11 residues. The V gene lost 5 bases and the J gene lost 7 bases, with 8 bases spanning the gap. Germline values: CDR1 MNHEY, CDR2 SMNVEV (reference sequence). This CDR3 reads CASSLYGEAFF. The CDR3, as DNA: TGTGCCAGCAGTCTTTACGGTGAAGCTTTCTTT.

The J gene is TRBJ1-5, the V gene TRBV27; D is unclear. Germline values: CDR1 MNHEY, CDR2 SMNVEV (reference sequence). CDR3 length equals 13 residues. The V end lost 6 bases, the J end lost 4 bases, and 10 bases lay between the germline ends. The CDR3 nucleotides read TGTGCCAGCAGCCGGGGTCCAAATCAGCCCCAGCATTTT. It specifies CASSRGPNQPQHF.

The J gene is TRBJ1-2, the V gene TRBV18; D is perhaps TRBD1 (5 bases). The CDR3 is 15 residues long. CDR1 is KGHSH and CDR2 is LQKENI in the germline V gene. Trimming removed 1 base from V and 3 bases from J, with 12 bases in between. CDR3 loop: CASSPLRDFYYGYTF. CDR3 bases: TGTGCCAGCTCACCACTTCGGGACTTTTACTATGGCTACACCTTC.

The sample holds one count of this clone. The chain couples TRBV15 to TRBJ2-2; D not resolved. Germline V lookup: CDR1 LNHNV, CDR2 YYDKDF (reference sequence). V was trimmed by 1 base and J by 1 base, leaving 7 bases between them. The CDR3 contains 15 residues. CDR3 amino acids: CATSRASGNTGELFF. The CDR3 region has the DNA TGTGCCACCAGCAGAGCTTCAGGGAACACCGGGGAGCTGTTTTTT. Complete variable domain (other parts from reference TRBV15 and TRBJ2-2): DAMVIQNPRYQVTQFGKPVTLSCSQTLNHNVMYWYQQKSSQAPKLLFHYYDKDFNNEADTPDNFQSRRPNTSFCFLDIRSPGLGDTAMYLCATSRASGNTGELFFGEGSRLTVL.

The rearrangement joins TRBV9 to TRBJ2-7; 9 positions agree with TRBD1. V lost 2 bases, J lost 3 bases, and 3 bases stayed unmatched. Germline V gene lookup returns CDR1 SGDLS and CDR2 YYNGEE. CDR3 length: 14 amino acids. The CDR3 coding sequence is TGTGCCAGCAGCGTCGGGACAGGGAACTACGAGCAGTACTTC. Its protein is CASSVGTGNYEQYF.

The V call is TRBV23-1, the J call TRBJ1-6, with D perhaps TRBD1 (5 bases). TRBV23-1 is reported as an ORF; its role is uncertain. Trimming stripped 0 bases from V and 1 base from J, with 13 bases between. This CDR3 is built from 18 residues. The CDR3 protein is CASSQSSGPSSYNSPLHF. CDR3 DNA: TGCGCCAGCAGTCAATCGTCAGGGCCGAGTTCCTATAATTCACCCCTCCACTTT.

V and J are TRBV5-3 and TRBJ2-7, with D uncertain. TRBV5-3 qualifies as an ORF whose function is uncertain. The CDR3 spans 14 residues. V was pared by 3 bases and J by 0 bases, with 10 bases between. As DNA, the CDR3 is TGTGCCAGAAGCTGGGCCCGGAACTCCTACGAGCAGTACTTC. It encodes CARSWARNSYEQYF.

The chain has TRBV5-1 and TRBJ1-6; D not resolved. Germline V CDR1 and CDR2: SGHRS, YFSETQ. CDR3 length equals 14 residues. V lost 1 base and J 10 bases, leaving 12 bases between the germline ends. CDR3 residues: CASSLNSGGSPLHF. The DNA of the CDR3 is TGCGCCAGCAGCTTGAATTCTGGCGGATCACCCCTCCACTTT.